A selection of T cell receptor beta chains follows, all from one sample in a study of T-cell reconstitution after alpha-beta-depleted transplantation in children. Each CDR3 protein gets one entry after TCRdb re-called the PCR reads with MiXCR. The top ten hold around 28% of the sample, which has approximately 430,000 distinct CDR3 sequences, roughly 15% seen once. Sequenced here: PBMCs, mostly from graft donor cells, sampled 360 days after TCRalphabeta/CD19-depleted stem cell transplant. The receptors were sampled from a boy less than two years old who had a stem cell transplant for Wiskott-Aldrich syndrome, so the T cells may come from the graft donor. Both conserved end residues are part of each CDR3. D genes are given only for firm matches. Clone size is given for some rows only: seen once, a few or many times, or a class if the clone is expanded.

d_gene: TRBD1; j_gene: TRBJ2-7; v_gene: TRBV27; abundance: few; CDR3nt: TGTGCCAGCAGTAGGACAGGGGTATCCTACGAGCAGTACTTC; CDR3aa: CASSRTGVSYEQYF
d_gene: TRBD2; j_gene: TRBJ2-5; v_gene: TRBV5-5; abundance: .; CDR3nt: TGTGCCAGCAGCTTGGTTCCCGGGGGGGCCTCGGGACAAGAGACCCAGTACTTC; CDR3aa: CASSLVPGGASGQETQYF
d_gene: .; j_gene: TRBJ2-1; v_gene: TRBV7-7; abundance: few; CDR3nt: TGTGCCAGCAGCTCGGGGGTAGCACAGGAGCAGTTCTTC; CDR3aa: CASSSGVAQEQFF
d_gene: .; j_gene: TRBJ2-5; v_gene: TRBV10-3; abundance: .; CDR3nt: TGTGCCATCAGTGAGTCGGGCAGGGCGGAGACCCAGTACTTC; CDR3aa: CAISESGRAETQYF
d_gene: .; j_gene: TRBJ2-7; v_gene: TRBV28; abundance: .; CDR3nt: TGTGCCAGCAGTGTGCTCGGGTACGAGCAGTACTTC; CDR3aa: CASSVLGYEQYF
d_gene: .; j_gene: TRBJ2-5; v_gene: TRBV6-5; abundance: .; CDR3nt: TGTGCCAGCAGTTACTCGCCAAAAGAGACCCAGTACTTC; CDR3aa: CASSYSPKETQYF
d_gene: TRBD1; j_gene: TRBJ1-5; v_gene: TRBV6-2/TRBV6-3; abundance: .; CDR3nt: TGTGCCAGCGTTCCAGGGGGGGCCAAAGGGCCCCAGCATTTT; CDR3aa: CASVPGGAKGPQHF
d_gene: .; j_gene: TRBJ2-4; v_gene: TRBV28; abundance: few; CDR3nt: TGTGCCAGCAAAGACCTAGCCAAAAACATTCAGTACTTC; CDR3aa: CASKDLAKNIQYF
d_gene: .; j_gene: TRBJ2-5; v_gene: TRBV7-9; abundance: .; CDR3nt: TGTGCCAGCAGCTTAATAAGACCCTCAGCGTACCAAGAGACCCAGTACTTC; CDR3aa: CASSLIRPSAYQETQYF
d_gene: TRBD2; j_gene: TRBJ2-5; v_gene: TRBV5-5; abundance: few; CDR3nt: TGTGCCAGCAGCCAGTGGGTGCTAGCGGTACAAGAGACCCAGTACTTC; CDR3aa: CASSQWVLAVQETQYF
d_gene: .; j_gene: TRBJ2-6; v_gene: TRBV20-1; abundance: .; CDR3nt: TGCAGTGCTAGGGGGCGCGTTAGAGACTCTGGGGCCAACGTCCTGACTTTC; CDR3aa: CSARGRVRDSGANVLTF
d_gene: .; j_gene: TRBJ2-1; v_gene: TRBV2; abundance: .; CDR3nt: TGTGCTCACCAGCAACGGGGGCTAACCGCCGACCCTTACAATGAGCAGTTCTTC; CDR3aa: CAHQQRGLTADPYNEQFF
d_gene: .; j_gene: TRBJ2-5; v_gene: TRBV6-5; abundance: .; CDR3nt: TGTGCCAGCAGTTACGGGCCGGGGCGAAGGGAGACCCAGTACTTC; CDR3aa: CASSYGPGRRETQYF
d_gene: .; j_gene: TRBJ1-1; v_gene: TRBV5-1; abundance: .; CDR3nt: TGCGCCAGCAGCTTCAGGGGCGATCGGGGGAGCACTGAAGCTTTCTTT; CDR3aa: CASSFRGDRGSTEAFF
d_gene: TRBD1; j_gene: TRBJ2-7; v_gene: TRBV5-1; abundance: few; CDR3nt: TGCGCCAGCAGCTCACCGACAGGGAAATCCTACGAGCAGTACTTC; CDR3aa: CASSSPTGKSYEQYF
d_gene: TRBD1; j_gene: TRBJ1-5; v_gene: TRBV28; abundance: few; CDR3nt: TGTGCCAGCAGTTTATGGGACAGGGCCCATCAGCCCCAGCATTTT; CDR3aa: CASSLWDRAHQPQHF
d_gene: .; j_gene: TRBJ2-3; v_gene: TRBV27; abundance: many; CDR3nt: TGTGCCAGCAGTTCCCTAGGGGATACGCAGTATTTT; CDR3aa: CASSSLGDTQYF
d_gene: .; j_gene: TRBJ2-1; v_gene: TRBV7-6; abundance: few; CDR3nt: TGTGCCAGCAGATCAAGCGGAGGCTCCTACAATGAGCAGTTCTTC; CDR3aa: CASRSSGGSYNEQFF
d_gene: .; j_gene: TRBJ1-1; v_gene: TRBV18; abundance: few; CDR3nt: TGTGCCAGCTCACTTCGGGGTGGCGGCACTGAAGCTTTCTTT; CDR3aa: CASSLRGGGTEAFF
d_gene: TRBD1; j_gene: TRBJ2-2; v_gene: TRBV29-1; abundance: few; CDR3nt: TGCAGCGTTGAAGAACAGGGGAACGGGGAGCTGTTTTTT; CDR3aa: CSVEEQGNGELFF
d_gene: TRBD2; j_gene: TRBJ2-7; v_gene: TRBV5-1; abundance: many; CDR3nt: TGCGCCAGCAGCTTGCAGACTAGCGGGAGTCCCTACGAGCAGTACTTC; CDR3aa: CASSLQTSGSPYEQYF
d_gene: TRBD1; j_gene: TRBJ2-5; v_gene: TRBV6-2/TRBV6-3; abundance: few; CDR3nt: TGTGCCAGCAGTTACGTGGGACAGCAAGAGACCCAGTACTTC; CDR3aa: CASSYVGQQETQYF
d_gene: TRBD2; j_gene: TRBJ2-5; v_gene: TRBV5-1; abundance: few; CDR3nt: TGCGCCAGCAGCCACCTAGCGGGAGAAGAGACCCAGTACTTC; CDR3aa: CASSHLAGEETQYF
d_gene: TRBD2; j_gene: TRBJ2-3; v_gene: TRBV18; abundance: few; CDR3nt: TGTGCCAGCTCACATCTCCCTAGCGGGAGTAGCACAGATACGCAGTATTTT; CDR3aa: CASSHLPSGSSTDTQYF
d_gene: TRBD2; j_gene: TRBJ2-3; v_gene: TRBV9; abundance: .; CDR3nt: TGTGCCAGCAGCGTAGACGGGACTAGCGCAGATACGCAGTATTTT; CDR3aa: CASSVDGTSADTQYF
d_gene: TRBD1; j_gene: TRBJ2-2; v_gene: TRBV6-5; abundance: many; CDR3nt: TGTGCCAGCAGTTTTGGGACAGGTTTCGGGGAGCTGTTTTTT; CDR3aa: CASSFGTGFGELFF
d_gene: TRBD1; j_gene: TRBJ1-2; v_gene: TRBV12-3/TRBV12-4; abundance: few; CDR3nt: TGTGCCAGCAGTTCAGGGACAGGGCATGGCTACACCTTC; CDR3aa: CASSSGTGHGYTF
d_gene: .; j_gene: TRBJ2-1; v_gene: TRBV29-1; abundance: many; CDR3nt: TGCAGCGTTGGGCTACGTCTTCTAAATGAGCAGTTCTTC; CDR3aa: CSVGLRLLNEQFF
d_gene: .; j_gene: TRBJ1-5; v_gene: TRBV6-5; abundance: once; CDR3nt: TGTGCCAGCAGTTACGCACCAGGGGCCCAGCCCCAGCATTTT; CDR3aa: CASSYAPGAQPQHF
d_gene: TRBD1; j_gene: TRBJ2-1; v_gene: TRBV5-1; abundance: few; CDR3nt: TGCGCCAGCAGCTTGGAAGGACCGGGACAGATTTACAATGAGCAGTTCTTC; CDR3aa: CASSLEGPGQIYNEQFF